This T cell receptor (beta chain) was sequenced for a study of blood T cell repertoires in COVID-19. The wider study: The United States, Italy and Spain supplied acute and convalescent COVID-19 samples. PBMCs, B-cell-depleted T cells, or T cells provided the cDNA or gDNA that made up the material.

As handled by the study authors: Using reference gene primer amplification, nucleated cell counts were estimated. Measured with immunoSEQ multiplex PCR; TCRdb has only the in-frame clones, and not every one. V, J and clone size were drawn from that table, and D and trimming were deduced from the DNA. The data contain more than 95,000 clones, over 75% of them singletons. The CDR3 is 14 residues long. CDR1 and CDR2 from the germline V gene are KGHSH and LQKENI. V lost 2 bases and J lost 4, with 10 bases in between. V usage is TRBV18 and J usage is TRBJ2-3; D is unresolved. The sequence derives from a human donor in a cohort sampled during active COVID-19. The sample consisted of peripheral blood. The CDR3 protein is CASSPRHGSDTQYF. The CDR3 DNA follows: TGTGCCAGCTCACCAAGGCACGGGTCAGATACGCAGTATTTT.